These T cell receptor beta chains were read from a single sample in a study of T-cell memory formation after mild COVID-19. Via MiXCR, TCRdb re-called the 5' RACE reads, giving one row per CDR3 protein. The table includes roughly 300,000 distinct CDR3 sequences, approximately 7.6% detected once. The sample was PBMCs or a T cell subset sorted from them (not recorded which). All receptors derive from a man younger than 35 who had mild COVID-19 (a few samples of this study predate the infection). Cell type and time point are not known. The CDR3 runs from the conserved cysteine through the conserved F or W. A D gene is named only where the DNA matches it firmly. Size is stated for part of the rows, as once, few or many counts, or as a class when the clone is expanded.

>NA|NA|TRBJ1-1|TRBV5-1
CASMGRLNTEAFF
TGCGCCAGCATGGGCAGACTGAACACTGAAGCTTTCTTT
>NA|NA|TRBJ2-1|TRBV29-1
CSVEMPSAGNEQFF
TGCAGCGTTGAAATGCCGTCTGCAGGGAATGAGCAGTTCTTC
>NA|many|TRBJ2-2|TRBV11-1
CASSLLSGELFF
TGTGCCAGCAGCCTATTGTCCGGGGAGCTGTTTTTT
>TRBD1|few|TRBJ1-5|TRBV6-2/TRBV6-3
CASRTTGQGNQPQHF
TGTGCCAGCAGGACAACAGGACAGGGAAATCAGCCCCAGCATTTT
>NA|few|TRBJ2-2|TRBV7-3
CASSLIGGAKSGELFF
TGTGCCAGCAGCTTAATTGGGGGCGCAAAGTCCGGGGAGCTGTTTTTT
>NA|NA|TRBJ2-7|TRBV7-2
CASRLVDEQYF
TGTGCCAGCAGGCTCGTTGACGAGCAGTACTTC
>TRBD2|few|TRBJ2-1|TRBV24-1
CATSDGEGRRNEQFF
TGTGCCACCAGTGATGGGGAGGGGCGACGCAATGAGCAGTTCTTC
>TRBD1|many|TRBJ2-7|TRBV13
CASSSTGGEQYF
TGTGCCAGCAGCTCCACAGGGGGAGAGCAGTACTTC
>NA|NA|TRBJ1-4|TRBV6-1
CASSGQTASNEKLFF
TGTGCCAGCAGTGGGCAGACAGCATCTAATGAAAAACTGTTTTTT
>TRBD1|few|TRBJ2-3|TRBV29-1
CSTDRGSSTDTQYF
TGCAGCACCGACAGGGGATCTAGCACAGATACGCAGTATTTT
>TRBD2|many|TRBJ2-5|TRBV9
CASSSMTSGAQETQYF
TGTGCCAGCAGCTCCATGACTAGCGGGGCACAAGAGACCCAGTACTTC
>NA|NA|TRBJ2-7|TRBV7-9
CASSLGPAEQYF
TGTGCCAGCAGCTTAGGGCCGGCCGAGCAGTACTTC
>NA|many|TRBJ2-2|TRBV7-3
CASSSTVGTAGELFF
TGTGCCAGCAGCTCCACGGTGGGGACGGCCGGGGAGCTGTTTTTT
>NA|many|TRBJ2-7|TRBV29-1
CSVEVADYEQYF
TGCAGCGTTGAAGTAGCCGACTACGAGCAGTACTTC
>NA|many|TRBJ1-1|TRBV7-2
CASSFDTEAFF
TGTGCCAGCAGCTTCGACACTGAAGCTTTCTTT
>NA|many|TRBJ2-7|TRBV5-1
CASSLPQTYEQYF
TGCGCCAGCAGTTTACCCCAAACCTACGAGCAGTACTTC
>TRBD1|many|TRBJ2-2|TRBV4-2
CASSPLGQGTYTGELFF
TGTGCCAGCAGCCCCCTCGGACAGGGGACCTACACCGGGGAGCTGTTTTTT
>TRBD2|NA|TRBJ2-1|TRBV30
CAWEDRYSVAGGPGFF
TGTGCCTGGGAGGACCGATACTCGGTCGCGGGGGGGCCGGGATTCTTC
>TRBD1|few|TRBJ1-1|TRBV7-9
CASSESTGMNTEAFF
TGTGCCAGCAGCGAATCGACAGGGATGAACACTGAAGCTTTCTTT
>NA|few|TRBJ2-2|TRBV5-6
CASSLGGYFTGELFF
TGTGCCAGCAGCTTGGGCGGGTATTTCACCGGGGAGCTGTTTTTT
>NA|NA|TRBJ2-7|TRBV5-1
CASSPPGRIYEQYF
TGCGCCAGCTCCCCTCCGGGACGGATCTACGAGCAGTACTTC
>TRBD1|NA|TRBJ2-1|TRBV15
CATSTVKGAPGHEQFF
TGTGCCACCAGCACCGTCAAGGGGGCGCCTGGGCATGAGCAGTTCTTC
>TRBD1|few|TRBJ1-1|TRBV5-1
CASSVQGGDTEAFF
TGCGCCAGCAGCGTACAGGGGGGTGACACTGAAGCTTTCTTT
>TRBD2|few|TRBJ2-5|TRBV5-6
CASSLRPGLEGETQYF
TGTGCCAGCAGCTTGAGGCCGGGACTAGAGGGAGAGACCCAGTACTTC
>NA|many|TRBJ2-5|TRBV20-1
CSALRETQYF
TGCAGTGCGCTTAGGGAGACCCAGTACTTC
>TRBD1|many|TRBJ2-1|TRBV7-9
CASSDSQGVTYNEQFF
TGTGCCAGCAGCGACTCACAGGGGGTCACCTACAATGAGCAGTTCTTC
>NA|NA|TRBJ1-2|TRBV20-1
CSARQPTNYGYTF
TGCAGTGCTAGACAGCCTACTAACTATGGCTACACCTTC